Below, one TCR beta chain is given with its context. Its antigen is still unknown. The data are from a study of cytomegalovirus exposure and HLA in healthy donors. Study details: According to later analysis, the same platform produced the roughly 110 validation and several hundred first-cohort repertoires.

This CDR3 is 16 amino acids long. Germline CDR1 is SGHRS and CDR2 is YFSETQ. The trim removed 5 bases at V and 0 bases at J, leaving 4 bases unmatched. Here immunoSEQ multiplex PCR was the method, and the copy in TCRdb shows in-frame clones only, minus some. The sample holds roughly 120,000 clones; roughly nine tenths are singletons and the top ten take approximately 1.9%. Study-wide results and caveats: Subsequent analysis revealed that first-cohort TCR clusters tended to co-occur in the roughly 120 validation repertoires. Across donors, most TCRs were seen rarely, yet some public ones were widespread. Researchers reported that a few CMV-associated chains were confirmed in vitro as CMV antigen-specific.

This sequence was found in a woman aged 18-29 years in good health and CMV-seronegative. The chain recombines TRBV5-1 with TRBJ1-4, with TRBD1 matching over 10 bases. The sequenced sample was PBMCs. The CDR3 nucleotides are TGCGCCAGCAGGTCCGGGACAGGGGCAACTAATGAAAAACTGTTTTTT. Its translation is CASRSGTGATNEKLFF.